The present TCR beta chain was sequenced within a study of cytomegalovirus exposure and HLA in healthy donors. With regard to this clone: Its antigen is not identified.

Whole-study results and caveats: CMV antigen specificity was confirmed in vitro for three CMV-associated chains. Across donors, most TCRs were seen rarely, yet some public ones were widespread.

The germline V gene encodes CDR1 SEHNR and CDR2 FQNEAQ (reference sequence). Trimming took 4 bases from V and 4 from J, leaving 5 bases between them. CDR3 size: 12 residues. Some clones are missing from TCRdb's copy, which holds only in-frame ones; the method was immunoSEQ multiplex PCR. Of 200,000 to 250,000 clones in the sample, around 86% were seen once. The sequencing sample was made of PBMCs. V gene TRBV7-9 combines with J gene TRBJ1-5; a possible D gene is TRBD1 (5 bases). This sequence originates from a woman aged 18-30 years in good health and CMV-seropositive. The CDR3 protein is CASSSGNQPQHF. The CDR3, as DNA: TGTGCCAGCAGCTCAGGGAATCAGCCCCAGCATTTT.